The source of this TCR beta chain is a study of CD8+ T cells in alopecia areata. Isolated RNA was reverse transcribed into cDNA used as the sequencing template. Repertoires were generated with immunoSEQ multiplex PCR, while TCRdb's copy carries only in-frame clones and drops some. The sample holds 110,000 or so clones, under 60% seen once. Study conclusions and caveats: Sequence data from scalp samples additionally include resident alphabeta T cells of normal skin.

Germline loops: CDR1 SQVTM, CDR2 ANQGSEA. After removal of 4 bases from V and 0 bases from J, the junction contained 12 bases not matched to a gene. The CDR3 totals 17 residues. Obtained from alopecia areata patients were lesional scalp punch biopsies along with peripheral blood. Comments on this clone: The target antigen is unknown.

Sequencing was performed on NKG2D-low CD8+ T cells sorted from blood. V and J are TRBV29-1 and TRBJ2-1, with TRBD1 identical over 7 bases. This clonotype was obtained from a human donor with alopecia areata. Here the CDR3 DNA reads TGCAGCGTTGTTCCTCTTGACAGGGAGAGCTCCTACAATGAGCAGTTCTTC. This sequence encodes CSVVPLDRESSYNEQFF.